This T cell receptor beta chain was sequenced for a study of T cells in Graves' hyperthyroidism and ophthalmopathy. The TCR beta CDR3 regions underwent amplification using RNA transcripts as the source. In the first-round RT-PCR of the TCR CDR3, the HTBI primer set was used. TCRdb processed the multiplex PCR reads anew with MiXCR; each CDR3 protein has one entry. This sample has roughly 600,000 distinct CDR3 sequences, with about 15% found just once. Many counts were recorded for this clonotype. The V gene's germline CDR1 is SGHTA and CDR2 FQGTGA. V gave up 5 bases and J gave up 0 bases, with 10 bases separating them. This CDR3 is 15 amino acids long.

The origin of this receptor is a woman between 45 and 65 years old with Graves' ophthalmopathy. The rearrangement links TRBV7-3 to TRBJ2-2, with D possibly TRBD1 on 6 matching bases. Specimen: blood. The DNA of the CDR3 is TGTGCCAGCAGCCGGGACAACACGAACACCGGGGAGCTGTTTTTT. This encodes CASSRDNTNTGELFF.